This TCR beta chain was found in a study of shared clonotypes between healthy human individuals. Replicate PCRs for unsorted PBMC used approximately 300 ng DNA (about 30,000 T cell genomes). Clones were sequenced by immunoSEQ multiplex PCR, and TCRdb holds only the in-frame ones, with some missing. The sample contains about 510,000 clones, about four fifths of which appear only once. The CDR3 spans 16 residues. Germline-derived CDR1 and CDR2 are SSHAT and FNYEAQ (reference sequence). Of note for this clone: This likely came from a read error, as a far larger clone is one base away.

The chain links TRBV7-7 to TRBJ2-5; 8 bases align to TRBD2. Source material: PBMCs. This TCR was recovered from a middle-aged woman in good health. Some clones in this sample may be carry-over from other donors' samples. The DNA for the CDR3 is TGTGCTAGCAGCCCCCCGACTAGCGCCTTAGAGGCGGTCCAGTACTTC. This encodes CASSPPTSALEAVQYF.